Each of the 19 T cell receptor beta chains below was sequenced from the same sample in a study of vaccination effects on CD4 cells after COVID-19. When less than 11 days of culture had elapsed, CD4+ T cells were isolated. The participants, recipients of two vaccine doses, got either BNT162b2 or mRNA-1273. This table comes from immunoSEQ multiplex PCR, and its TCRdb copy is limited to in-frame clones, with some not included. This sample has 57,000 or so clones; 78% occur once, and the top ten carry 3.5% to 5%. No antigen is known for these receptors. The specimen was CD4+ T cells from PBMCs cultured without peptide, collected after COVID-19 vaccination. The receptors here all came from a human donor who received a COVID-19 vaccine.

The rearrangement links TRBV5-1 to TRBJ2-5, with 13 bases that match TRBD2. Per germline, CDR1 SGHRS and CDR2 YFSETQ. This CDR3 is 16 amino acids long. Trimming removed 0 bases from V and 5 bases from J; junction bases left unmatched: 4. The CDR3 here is CASSLGTSGSSETQYF. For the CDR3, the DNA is TGCGCCAGCAGCTTGGGGACTAGCGGGAGTTCGGAGACCCAGTACTTC.

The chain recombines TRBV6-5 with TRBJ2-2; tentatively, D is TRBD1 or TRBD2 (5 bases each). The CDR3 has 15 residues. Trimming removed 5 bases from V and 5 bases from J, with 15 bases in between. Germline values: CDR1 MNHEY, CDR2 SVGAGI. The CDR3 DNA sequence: TGTGCCAGCAGTCCCGGGACCCTAATAACCGGGGAGCTGTTTTTT. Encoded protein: CASSPGTLITGELFF.

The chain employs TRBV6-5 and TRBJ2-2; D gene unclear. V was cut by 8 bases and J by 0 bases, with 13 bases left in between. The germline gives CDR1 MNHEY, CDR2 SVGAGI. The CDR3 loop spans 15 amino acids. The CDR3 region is CASRTHPANTGELFF. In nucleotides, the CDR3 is TGTGCCAGCCGAACGCACCCCGCGAACACCGGGGAGCTGTTTTTT.

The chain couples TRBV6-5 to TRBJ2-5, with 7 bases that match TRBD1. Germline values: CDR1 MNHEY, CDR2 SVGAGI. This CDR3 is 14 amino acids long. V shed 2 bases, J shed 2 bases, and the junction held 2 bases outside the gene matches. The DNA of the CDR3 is TGTGCCAGCAGTTACCGGGACAGTCAAGAGACCCAGTACTTC. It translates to CASSYRDSQETQYF.

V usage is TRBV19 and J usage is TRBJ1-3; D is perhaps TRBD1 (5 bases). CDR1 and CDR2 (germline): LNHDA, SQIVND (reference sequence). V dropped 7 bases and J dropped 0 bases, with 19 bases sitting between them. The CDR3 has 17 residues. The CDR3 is CASIIYGAVYSGNTIYF. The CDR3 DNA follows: TGTGCCAGTATAATATATGGGGCAGTGTACTCTGGAAACACCATATATTTT.

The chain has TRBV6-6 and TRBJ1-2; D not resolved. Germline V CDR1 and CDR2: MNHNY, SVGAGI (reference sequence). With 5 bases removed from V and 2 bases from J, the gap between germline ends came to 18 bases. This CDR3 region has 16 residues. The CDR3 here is CASSRSASFSNYGYTF. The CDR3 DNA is TGTGCCAGCAGTCGGTCCGCCTCCTTCTCAAACTATGGCTACACCTTC.

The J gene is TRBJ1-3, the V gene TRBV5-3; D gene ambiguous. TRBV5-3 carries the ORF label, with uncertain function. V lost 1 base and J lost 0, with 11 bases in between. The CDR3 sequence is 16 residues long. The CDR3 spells CARSLNWSGSGNTIYF. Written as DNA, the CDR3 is TGTGCCAGAAGCTTGAATTGGTCTGGCTCTGGAAACACCATATATTTT.

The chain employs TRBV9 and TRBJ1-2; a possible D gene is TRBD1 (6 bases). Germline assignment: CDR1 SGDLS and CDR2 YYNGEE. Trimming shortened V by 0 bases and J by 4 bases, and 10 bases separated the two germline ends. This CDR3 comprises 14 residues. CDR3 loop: CASSVEGGPYGYTF. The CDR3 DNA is TGTGCCAGCAGCGTAGAGGGGGGCCCCTATGGCTACACCTTC.

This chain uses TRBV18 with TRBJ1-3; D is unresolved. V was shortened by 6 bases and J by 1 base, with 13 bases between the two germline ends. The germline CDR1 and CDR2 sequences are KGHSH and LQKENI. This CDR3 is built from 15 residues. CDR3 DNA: TGTGCCAGCTCCCAATACAAAGAGTCTGGAAACACCATATATTTT. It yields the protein CASSQYKESGNTIYF.

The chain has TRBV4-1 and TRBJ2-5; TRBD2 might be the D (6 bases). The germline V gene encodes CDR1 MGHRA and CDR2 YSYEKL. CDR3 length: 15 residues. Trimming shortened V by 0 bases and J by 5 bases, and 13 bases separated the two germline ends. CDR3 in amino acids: CASSQDGHSGETQYF. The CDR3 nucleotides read TGCGCCAGCAGCCAAGATGGCCACAGCGGGGAGACCCAGTACTTC.

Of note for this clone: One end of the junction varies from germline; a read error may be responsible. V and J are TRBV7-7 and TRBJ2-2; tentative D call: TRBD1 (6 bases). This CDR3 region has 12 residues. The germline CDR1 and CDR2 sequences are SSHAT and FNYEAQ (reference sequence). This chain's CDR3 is CASSPGVGELFF. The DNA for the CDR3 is TGTGCTAGCAGTCCAGGGGTCGGGGAGCTGTTTTTT.

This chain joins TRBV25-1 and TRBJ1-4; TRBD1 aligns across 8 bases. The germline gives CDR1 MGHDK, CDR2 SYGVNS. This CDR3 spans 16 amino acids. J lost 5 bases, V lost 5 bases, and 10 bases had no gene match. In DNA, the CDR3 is TGTGCCAGCAGTTTTCCACAGGGGGGAATGAATGAAAAACTGTTTTTT. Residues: CASSFPQGGMNEKLFF.

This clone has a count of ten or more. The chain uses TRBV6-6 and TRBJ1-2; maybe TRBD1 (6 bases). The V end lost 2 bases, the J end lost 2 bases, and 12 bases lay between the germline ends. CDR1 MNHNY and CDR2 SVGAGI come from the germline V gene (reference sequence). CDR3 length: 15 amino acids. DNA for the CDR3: TGTGCCAGCAGTTACCAAGATCAGGGGAACTATGGCTACACCTTC. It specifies CASSYQDQGNYGYTF.

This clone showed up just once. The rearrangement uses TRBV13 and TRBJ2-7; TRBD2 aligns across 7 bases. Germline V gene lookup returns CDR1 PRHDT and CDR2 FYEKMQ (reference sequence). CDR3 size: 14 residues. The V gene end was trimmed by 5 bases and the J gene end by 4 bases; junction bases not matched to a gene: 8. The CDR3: CASSTGGARYEQYF. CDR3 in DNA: TGTGCCAGCAGCACGGGGGGAGCAAGGTACGAGCAGTACTTC.

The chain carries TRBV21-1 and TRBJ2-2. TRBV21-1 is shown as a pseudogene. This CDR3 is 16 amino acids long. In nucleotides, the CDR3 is TGTGCCAGCAGCAAAGCCGGGATGGGGGACACCGGGGAGCTGTTTTTT. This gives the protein CASSKAGMGDTGELFF.

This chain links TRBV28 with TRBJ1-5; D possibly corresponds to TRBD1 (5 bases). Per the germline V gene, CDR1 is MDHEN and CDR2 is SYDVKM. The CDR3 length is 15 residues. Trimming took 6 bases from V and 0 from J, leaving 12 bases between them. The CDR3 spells CASSRAGYSNQPQHF. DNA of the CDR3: TGTGCCAGCAGCAGGGCGGGCTATAGCAATCAGCCCCAGCATTTT.

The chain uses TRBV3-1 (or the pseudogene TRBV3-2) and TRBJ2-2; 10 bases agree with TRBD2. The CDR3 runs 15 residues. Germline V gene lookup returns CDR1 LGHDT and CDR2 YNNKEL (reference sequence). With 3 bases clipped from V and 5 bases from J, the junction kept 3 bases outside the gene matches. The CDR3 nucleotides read TGTGCCAGCAGCCAGAGCGGGAGGGGAACCGGGGAGCTGTTTTTT. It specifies CASSQSGRGTGELFF.

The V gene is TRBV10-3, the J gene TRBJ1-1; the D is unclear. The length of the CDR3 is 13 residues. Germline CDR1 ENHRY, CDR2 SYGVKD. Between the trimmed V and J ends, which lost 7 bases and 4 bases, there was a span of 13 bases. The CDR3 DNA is TGTGCCATCATGAGGGAGTTAGGCACTGAAGCTTTCTTT. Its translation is CAIMRELGTEAFF.

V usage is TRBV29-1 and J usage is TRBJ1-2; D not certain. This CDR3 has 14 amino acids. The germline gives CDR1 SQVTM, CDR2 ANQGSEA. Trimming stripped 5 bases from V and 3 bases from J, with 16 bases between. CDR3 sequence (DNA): TGCAGCGTTCTTCTAACGGGGTGGGACTATGGCTACACCTTC. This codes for CSVLLTGWDYGYTF.